This T cell receptor (beta chain) was documented in a study of blood T cell repertoires in COVID-19. About the research overall: Samples of COVID-19 (acute and convalescent) were obtained from the United States, Italy and Spain. The analysed material was cDNA or gDNA that came from T cells, B-cell-depleted T cells, or PBMCs.

Germline CDR1 reads SGHDN; CDR2 reads FVKESK. This CDR3 spans 14 amino acids. V was pared by 4 bases and J by 6 bases, with 12 bases between. Authors' analysis steps: Researchers report that nucleated cell counts were estimated from reference gene primer amplification. Sequencing used immunoSEQ multiplex PCR; TCRdb keeps in-frame clones, though not all of them. The DNA was the basis for D and trimming; V, J and clone size are from that table. The profile shows around 110,000 clones, 80% to 90% of them singletons. Material for sequencing was peripheral blood. This TCR came from a man in his forties with acute or convalescent COVID-19. The J gene is TRBJ2-2, the V gene TRBV14; possible D gene TRBD1, 6 bases. The CDR3 here is CASSPGQSPGELFF. In nucleotides, the CDR3 is TGTGCCAGCAGCCCCGGACAGTCACCCGGGGAGCTGTTTTTT. The full variable domain, rest sourced from reference TRBV14 and TRBJ2-2, is EAGVTQFPSHSVIEKGQTVTLRCDPISGHDNLYWYRRVMGKEIKFLLHFVKESKQDESGMPNNRFLAERTGGTYSTLKVQPAELEDSGVYFCASSPGQSPGELFFGEGSRLTVL.